Listed below are T cell receptor beta chains from one sample, sequenced in a study of blood T cell repertoires in COVID-19. Profiling relied on immunoSEQ multiplex PCR, and the TCRdb table lists in-frame clones only, not all of them. The data show some 340,000 clones, around 84% seen once. Sample: peripheral blood. These receptors all stem from a woman aged 18-29 years with acute or convalescent COVID-19. CDR3s include the opening cysteine and the closing phenylalanine or tryptophan. D genes are given only for firm matches. Where a row states a size, it is once, few, many or the class of an expanded clone; other rows omit it.

v_call: TRBV5-1; j_call: TRBJ2-5; d_call: NA; clone_size: NA; cdr3_aa: CASSQQGQETQYF; cdr3_nt: TGCGCCAGCAGCCAACAGGGACAAGAGACCCAGTACTTC
v_call: TRBV6-5; j_call: TRBJ2-3; d_call: TRBD1; clone_size: NA; cdr3_aa: CASSFGQAALDTQYF; cdr3_nt: TGTGCCAGCAGTTTCGGACAGGCGGCTCTGGATACGCAGTATTTT
v_call: TRBV7-8; j_call: TRBJ2-7; d_call: NA; clone_size: NA; cdr3_aa: CASSQTTGSGEQYF; cdr3_nt: TGTGCCAGCAGCCAGACGACTGGAAGTGGGGAGCAGTACTTC
v_call: TRBV5-1; j_call: TRBJ2-7; d_call: NA; clone_size: NA; cdr3_aa: CASTSTGTSLSYEQYF; cdr3_nt: TGCGCCAGCACCTCGACAGGGACTAGTTTGTCCTACGAGCAGTACTTC
v_call: TRBV6-6; j_call: TRBJ2-3; d_call: NA; clone_size: NA; cdr3_aa: CASSYSTGSYTDTQYF; cdr3_nt: TGTGCCAGCAGTTACTCGACAGGTTCATACACAGATACGCAGTATTTT
v_call: TRBV5-3; j_call: TRBJ1-1; d_call: NA; clone_size: NA; cdr3_aa: CASSRPEREAFF; cdr3_nt: TGTGCCAGCTCCCGTCCCGAGAGGGAAGCTTTCTTT
v_call: TRBV30; j_call: TRBJ2-1; d_call: NA; clone_size: NA; cdr3_aa: CAWSVTGVNNEQFF; cdr3_nt: TGTGCCTGGAGTGTAACGGGGGTTAACAATGAGCAGTTCTTC
v_call: TRBV5-1; j_call: TRBJ1-1; d_call: TRBD1; clone_size: NA; cdr3_aa: CASSLGTGKTEAFF; cdr3_nt: TGCGCCAGCAGCTTAGGGACAGGGAAAACTGAAGCTTTCTTT
v_call: TRBV28; j_call: TRBJ2-5; d_call: NA; clone_size: NA; cdr3_aa: CATSSQETQYF; cdr3_nt: TGTGCCACTAGCAGCCAAGAGACCCAGTACTTC
v_call: TRBV2; j_call: TRBJ1-1; d_call: NA; clone_size: NA; cdr3_aa: CASSDWPISEAFF; cdr3_nt: TGTGCCAGCAGTGATTGGCCCATCTCTGAAGCTTTCTTT
v_call: TRBV5-4; j_call: TRBJ2-7; d_call: TRBD1; clone_size: NA; cdr3_aa: CASSTGGYEQYF; cdr3_nt: TGTGCCAGCAGTACAGGGGGCTACGAGCAGTACTTC
v_call: TRBV1; j_call: TRBJ1-5; d_call: NA; clone_size: NA; cdr3_aa: CTSSQAPQGIGSQPQHF; cdr3_nt: TGCACCAGCAGCCAAGCCCCGCAGGGAATAGGCTCTCAGCCCCAGCATTTT
v_call: TRBV2; j_call: TRBJ2-5; d_call: TRBD1; clone_size: NA; cdr3_aa: CASSPGQGKINQETQYF; cdr3_nt: TGTGCCAGCAGCCCGGGACAGGGTAAAATTAACCAAGAGACCCAGTACTTC
v_call: TRBV28; j_call: TRBJ2-6; d_call: NA; clone_size: NA; cdr3_aa: CASSLPGVSGANVLTF; cdr3_nt: TGTGCCAGCAGCCTACCAGGGGTCTCCGGGGCCAACGTCCTGACTTTC
v_call: TRBV29-1; j_call: TRBJ2-2; d_call: TRBD1; clone_size: NA; cdr3_aa: CSVRKQGASGELFF; cdr3_nt: TGCAGCGTGAGGAAACAGGGGGCGTCAGGGGAGCTGTTTTTT
v_call: TRBV18; j_call: TRBJ2-3; d_call: NA; clone_size: once; cdr3_aa: CASSPPPGSGSTTDTQYF; cdr3_nt: TGTGCCAGCTCACCCCCTCCGGGGTCGGGCTCGACCACAGATACGCAGTATTTT
v_call: TRBV5-1; j_call: TRBJ1-1; d_call: TRBD1; clone_size: NA; cdr3_aa: CASSYGQGMNTEAFF; cdr3_nt: TGCGCCAGCAGCTATGGACAGGGAATGAACACTGAAGCTTTCTTT
v_call: TRBV5-1; j_call: TRBJ1-3; d_call: NA; clone_size: NA; cdr3_aa: CASSPVFRGNTIYF; cdr3_nt: TGCGCCAGCAGCCCGGTGTTCCGAGGAAACACCATATATTTT
v_call: TRBV7-9; j_call: TRBJ1-2; d_call: TRBD1; clone_size: NA; cdr3_aa: CASSSSDRENYGYTF; cdr3_nt: TGTGCCAGCAGCTCCTCAGACAGGGAGAACTATGGCTACACCTTC
v_call: TRBV19; j_call: TRBJ1-5; d_call: TRBD1; clone_size: NA; cdr3_aa: CASRTGNNQPQHF; cdr3_nt: TGTGCCAGCCGGACAGGGAACAATCAGCCCCAGCATTTT
v_call: TRBV7-9; j_call: TRBJ1-3; d_call: TRBD1; clone_size: few; cdr3_aa: CASSQTGGSGNTIYF; cdr3_nt: TGTGCCAGCAGCCAGACAGGGGGCTCTGGAAACACCATATATTTT
v_call: TRBV6-4; j_call: TRBJ1-6; d_call: TRBD1; clone_size: NA; cdr3_aa: CASSFFGGDRGPNSPLHF; cdr3_nt: TGTGCCAGCAGTTTTTTTGGCGGGGACAGGGGGCCTAATTCACCCCTCCACTTT
v_call: TRBV5-6; j_call: TRBJ2-5; d_call: TRBD2; clone_size: NA; cdr3_aa: CASSLLDAGGETQYF; cdr3_nt: TGTGCCAGCAGCTTACTAGACGCGGGAGGGGAGACCCAGTACTTC
v_call: TRBV4-1; j_call: TRBJ1-2; d_call: TRBD1; clone_size: NA; cdr3_aa: CASSQSRGQGYYGYTF; cdr3_nt: TGCGCCAGCAGCCAGAGCAGAGGACAGGGGTACTATGGCTACACCTTC
v_call: TRBV7-9; j_call: TRBJ1-1; d_call: TRBD1; clone_size: NA; cdr3_aa: CASSFRHRGPGTEAFF; cdr3_nt: TGTGCCAGCAGCTTCCGGCACAGGGGGCCGGGTACTGAAGCTTTCTTT
v_call: TRBV6-1; j_call: TRBJ2-7; d_call: TRBD2; clone_size: NA; cdr3_aa: CASSGTSGRAFEYEQYF; cdr3_nt: TGTGCCAGCAGTGGGACTAGCGGGAGGGCCTTCGAGTACGAGCAGTACTTC
v_call: TRBV28; j_call: TRBJ2-3; d_call: NA; clone_size: NA; cdr3_aa: CASSPRDFLLVSDTQYF; cdr3_nt: TGTGCCAGCAGCCCTAGGGACTTCTTGCTCGTCTCAGATACGCAGTATTTT
v_call: TRBV27; j_call: TRBJ2-7; d_call: TRBD1; clone_size: NA; cdr3_aa: CASSLGTATYEQYF; cdr3_nt: TGTGCCAGCAGTTTAGGGACAGCTACCTACGAGCAGTACTTC
v_call: TRBV28; j_call: TRBJ1-1; d_call: NA; clone_size: NA; cdr3_aa: CAIETGRWTTEAFF; cdr3_nt: TGTGCCATCGAAACCGGGAGGTGGACCACTGAAGCTTTCTTT
v_call: TRBV5-1; j_call: TRBJ1-3; d_call: NA; clone_size: NA; cdr3_aa: CASSSEPNRVSGNTIYF; cdr3_nt: TGCGCCAGCAGCTCCGAACCCAACAGGGTTTCTGGAAACACCATATATTTT
v_call: TRBV7-9; j_call: TRBJ2-7; d_call: NA; clone_size: NA; cdr3_aa: CASSLGQQGSPEQYF; cdr3_nt: TGTGCCAGCAGCTTAGGTCAACAGGGATCACCGGAGCAGTACTTC
v_call: TRBV6-5; j_call: TRBJ2-2; d_call: NA; clone_size: NA; cdr3_aa: CASSYLGPQGGELFF; cdr3_nt: TGTGCCAGCAGTTACCTCGGGCCACAGGGCGGGGAGCTGTTTTTT
v_call: TRBV7-3; j_call: TRBJ2-3; d_call: NA; clone_size: NA; cdr3_aa: CASSRGAAATDTQYF; cdr3_nt: TGTGCCAGCAGCCGTGGGGCCGCCGCCACAGATACGCAGTATTTT
v_call: TRBV5-1; j_call: TRBJ2-7; d_call: TRBD2; clone_size: NA; cdr3_aa: CASRGLAGETYEQYF; cdr3_nt: TGCGCCAGCCGTGGACTAGCGGGGGAAACCTACGAGCAGTACTTC
v_call: TRBV5-4; j_call: TRBJ1-1; d_call: TRBD1; clone_size: NA; cdr3_aa: CATTDRGQNTEAFF; cdr3_nt: TGTGCCACCACTGACAGGGGCCAGAACACTGAAGCTTTCTTT
v_call: TRBV19; j_call: TRBJ1-2; d_call: NA; clone_size: NA; cdr3_aa: CASSPGLQEGYGYTF; cdr3_nt: TGTGCCAGTAGTCCCGGGCTCCAGGAGGGGTATGGCTACACCTTC
v_call: TRBV27; j_call: TRBJ1-5; d_call: TRBD1; clone_size: few; cdr3_aa: CASSQTGARSNQPQHF; cdr3_nt: TGTGCCAGCAGCCAAACAGGGGCTAGGAGCAATCAGCCCCAGCATTTT
v_call: TRBV6-5; j_call: TRBJ2-3; d_call: TRBD2; clone_size: NA; cdr3_aa: CASTASGDFTDTQYF; cdr3_nt: TGTGCCAGCACGGCTAGCGGGGATTTCACAGATACGCAGTATTTT
v_call: TRBV28; j_call: TRBJ1-5; d_call: TRBD1; clone_size: NA; cdr3_aa: CASRSRDRGNQPQHF; cdr3_nt: TGTGCCAGCAGATCGCGGGACAGGGGCAATCAGCCCCAGCATTTT
v_call: TRBV5-6; j_call: TRBJ1-5; d_call: NA; clone_size: NA; cdr3_aa: CASSLLGGRGQPQHF; cdr3_nt: TGTGCCAGCAGCCTCTTGGGGGGGCGCGGTCAGCCCCAGCATTTT
v_call: TRBV9; j_call: TRBJ2-3; d_call: NA; clone_size: NA; cdr3_aa: CASSVAGGGGDTQYF; cdr3_nt: TGTGCCAGCAGCGTAGCTGGAGGGGGCGGGGATACGCAGTATTTT
v_call: TRBV7-8; j_call: TRBJ2-3; d_call: TRBD1; clone_size: NA; cdr3_aa: CASSGDRGRGTDTQYF; cdr3_nt: TGTGCCAGCAGCGGGGACAGGGGGCGGGGCACAGATACGCAGTATTTT
v_call: TRBV7-9; j_call: TRBJ1-1; d_call: NA; clone_size: few; cdr3_aa: CASRAGAARGTEAFF; cdr3_nt: TGTGCCAGCAGGGCAGGGGCTGCCAGGGGCACTGAAGCTTTCTTT
v_call: TRBV28; j_call: TRBJ2-2; d_call: NA; clone_size: few; cdr3_aa: CASRKGWAGELFF; cdr3_nt: TGTGCCAGCAGGAAGGGGTGGGCCGGGGAGCTGTTTTTT
v_call: TRBV10-3; j_call: TRBJ2-2; d_call: TRBD2; clone_size: few; cdr3_aa: CAISERLAGNTGELFF; cdr3_nt: TGTGCCATCAGTGAGCGGCTAGCGGGGAACACCGGGGAGCTGTTTTTT
v_call: TRBV12-3/TRBV12-4; j_call: TRBJ2-3; d_call: NA; clone_size: NA; cdr3_aa: CASSLSPDTQYF; cdr3_nt: TGTGCCAGCAGTTTATCTCCAGATACGCAGTATTTT
v_call: TRBV18; j_call: TRBJ1-1; d_call: TRBD1; clone_size: NA; cdr3_aa: CASSYETPGTGNTEAFF; cdr3_nt: TGTGCCAGCTCATACGAAACTCCCGGGACAGGTAACACTGAAGCTTTCTTT
v_call: TRBV7-9; j_call: TRBJ1-4; d_call: NA; clone_size: few; cdr3_aa: CASSPGLGQRNEKLFF; cdr3_nt: TGTGCCAGCAGCCCGGGTCTCGGCCAAAGAAATGAAAAACTGTTTTTT
v_call: TRBV24-1; j_call: TRBJ1-1; d_call: NA; clone_size: NA; cdr3_aa: CATSDHREAFF; cdr3_nt: TGTGCCACCAGTGACCACAGAGAAGCTTTCTTT
v_call: TRBV7-3; j_call: TRBJ2-2; d_call: NA; clone_size: NA; cdr3_aa: CASSHGENTGELFF; cdr3_nt: TGTGCCAGCAGCCATGGAGAGAACACCGGGGAGCTGTTTTTT
v_call: TRBV3-1/TRBV3-2; j_call: TRBJ2-7; d_call: TRBD1; clone_size: NA; cdr3_aa: CASSLDRAYEQYF; cdr3_nt: TGTGCCAGCAGCCTTGACAGGGCCTACGAGCAGTACTTC
v_call: TRBV7-9; j_call: TRBJ2-3; d_call: NA; clone_size: NA; cdr3_aa: CASSPLSSTDTQYF; cdr3_nt: TGTGCCAGCAGCCCCCTATCTAGCACAGATACGCAGTATTTT
v_call: TRBV4-1; j_call: TRBJ1-6; d_call: TRBD1; clone_size: NA; cdr3_aa: CASSQGTGVTALHF; cdr3_nt: TGCGCCAGCAGCCAAGGGACAGGGGTTACCGCCCTCCACTTT